Below are 12 T cell receptor beta chains sequenced from a single sample in a study of T cell responses to AZD1222 COVID-19 vaccine. Sequenced by immunoSEQ multiplex PCR; TCRdb stores in-frame clones only, minus some. The data hold roughly 120,000 clones, with 80% to 90% observed a single time. The input for sequencing was peripheral blood, taken on day 0 of MenACWY control vaccination. The receptor set was obtained from an adult in good health.

The gene calls are TRBV5-4 and TRBJ2-1; 10 bases fit TRBD2. With 3 bases clipped from V and 6 bases from J, the junction kept 3 bases outside the gene matches. This CDR3 region has 14 residues. Per the germline V gene, CDR1 is SGHNT and CDR2 is YYREEE (reference sequence). CDR3 nucleotides: TGTGCCAGCAGCTGGGGACTAGCGCTCAATGAGCAGTTCTTC. Protein product: CASSWGLALNEQFF.

The rearrangement uses TRBV9 and TRBJ2-1, with D perhaps matching TRBD1 or TRBD2 (6 bases each). Germline CDR1 reads SGDLS; CDR2 reads YYNGEE. Trimming shortened V by 3 bases and J by 8 bases, and 21 bases separated the two germline ends. The CDR3 has 16 amino acids. The CDR3 here is CASSAASLGGRDEQFF. The CDR3, as DNA: TGTGCCAGCAGCGCTGCCTCCCTTGGGGGGCGGGATGAGCAGTTCTTC.

The genes are TRBV2 and TRBJ1-5, with D unresolved. The CDR3 loop spans 14 amino acids. V was clipped by 0 bases and J by 1 base, with 4 bases between them. Germline V gene sequence: CDR1 SNHLY, CDR2 FYNNEI. CDR3 amino acids: CASSEARSNQPQHF. The CDR3 DNA reads as TGTGCCAGCAGTGAAGCACGGAGCAATCAGCCCCAGCATTTT.

This chain connects TRBV5-4 to TRBJ2-7, with 8 positions matching TRBD2. The junction had 15 bases not matched to a gene; V was cut back by 3 bases and J by 4 bases. The CDR3 totals 17 residues. Germline V gene data show CDR1 as SGHNT and CDR2 as YYREEE (reference sequence). CDR3 residues: CASSSRLGAGVVYEQYF. The CDR3 region has the DNA TGTGCCAGCAGCTCGCGGTTGGGAGCGGGAGTGGTTTACGAGCAGTACTTC.

The chain is built from TRBV7-3 and TRBJ2-3, with D unresolved. V gave up 1 base and J gave up 5 bases, with 7 bases separating them. CDR3 length: 13 amino acids. The V gene's germline CDR1 is SGHTA and CDR2 FQGTGA. The CDR3 loop reads CASSLNFGDTQYF. CDR3 in DNA: TGTGCCAGCAGCTTAAATTTTGGAGATACGCAGTATTTT.

This chain uses TRBV23-1 with TRBJ1-4; the D is unclear. TRBV23-1 is marked as an open reading frame, function uncertain. The CDR3 consists of 16 residues. The V end lost 2 bases, the J end lost 8 bases, and 18 bases lay between the germline ends. CDR3 nucleotide sequence: TGCGCCAGCAGTCAAGAATTGACGGCCCTCCGGGAAAAACTGTTTTTT. This gives the protein CASSQELTALREKLFF.

The V call is TRBV12-3 or TRBV12-4, the J call TRBJ1-1; D is unclear. This CDR3 has 12 residues. Trimming shortened V by 6 bases and J by 8 bases, and 13 bases separated the two germline ends. The CDR3 loop is CASRGSIGEAFF. The CDR3 bases are TGTGCCAGCAGGGGTTCTATAGGCGAAGCTTTCTTT.

V usage is TRBV9 and J usage is TRBJ2-7; no clear D gene. Germline lookup yields CDR1 SGDLS and CDR2 YYNGEE. Trimming cost V 0 bases and J 5 bases, with 12 bases left between them. CDR3 length equals 14 residues. CDR3 region: CASSVEDNPNEQYF. CDR3 nucleotide sequence: TGTGCCAGCAGCGTAGAGGATAACCCAAACGAGCAGTACTTC.

This chain links TRBV4-1 with TRBJ1-1, with D unclear. V lost 3 bases and J 7 bases, leaving 12 bases between the germline ends. CDR3 length: 13 residues. Germline-derived CDR1 and CDR2 are MGHRA and YSYEKL. In DNA, the CDR3 is TGCGCCAGCAGCCACCGGCAGCAGGATGAAGCTTTCTTT. Amino acids: CASSHRQQDEAFF.

The sample holds one count of this clone. This chain links TRBV19 with TRBJ1-5; 7 nucleotides line up with TRBD1. With V trimmed by 6 bases and J by 2 bases, 4 bases remained unmatched. Germline loops: CDR1 LNHDA, CDR2 SQIVND (reference sequence). The CDR3 length is 14 residues. The CDR3 sequence: CASSFTGGNQPQHF. In DNA, the CDR3 is TGTGCCAGTAGCTTCACAGGGGGCAATCAGCCCCAGCATTTT.

This chain joins TRBV7-9 and TRBJ2-7; D is possibly TRBD2 (6 bases). This CDR3 has 14 residues. V was cut by 8 bases and J by 6 bases, with 20 bases left in between. The V gene's germline CDR1 is SEHNR and CDR2 FQNEAQ (reference sequence). The CDR3 protein is CASAPGTPFVEQYF. The CDR3 region has the DNA TGTGCCAGCGCCCCCGGGACTCCCTTTGTCGAGCAGTACTTC.

Only one count was recorded for this clone. The CDR3, as DNA: TGTGCCAGCAGCTTAGTCGGGGCACAGAGAGGGGCTTTCTTT. This translates into CASSLVGAQRGAFF. V gene TRBV7-9 combines with J gene TRBJ1-1, with a possible D match to TRBD1 (5 bases). This CDR3 is 14 amino acids long. In germline, CDR1 is SEHNR, CDR2 FQNEAQ (reference sequence). V was cut by 1 base and J by 11 bases, with 17 bases left in between.